This T cell receptor beta chain was captured by sequencing in a study of technical replicates of blood from a few donors. Only in-frame clones appear in the TCRdb table, and some are missing; sequencing was by immunoSEQ multiplex PCR. Of some 94,000 clones detected, 90% to 97% appear once; the ten largest clones hold approximately 0.36%. The CDR3 covers 14 residues. Germline assignment: CDR1 SGDLS and CDR2 YYNGEE. V was cut by 4 bases and J by 3 bases, with 14 bases left in between. The specimen was T cells isolated from PBMCs. This rearrangement joins TRBV9 to TRBJ2-7, with D possibly being TRBD1 (5 bases). The sequence was collected from a human donor in good health. CDR3 coding DNA: TGTGCCAGCAGCCCCACAGACAGAGACTACGAGCAGTACTTC. Residues: CASSPTDRDYEQYF. The entire variable domain, with the rest obtained from reference TRBV9 and TRBJ2-7, is as follows: DSGVTQTPKHLITATGQRVTLRCSPRSGDLSVYWYQQSLDQGLQFLIQYYNGEERAKGNILERFSAQQFPDLHSELNLSSLELGDSALYFCASSPTDRDYEQYFGPGTRLTVT.